This TCR beta chain comes out of a study of blood T cell repertoires in COVID-19. Study in general: COVID-19 samples collected from the United States, Italy and Spain covered acute and convalescent phases.

Original handling: The authors estimated nucleated cell counts from reference gene primer amplification. Method: immunoSEQ multiplex PCR; TCRdb's copy keeps in-frame clones and lacks some. V and J calls plus clone size are reproduced from that table; the DNA served to infer D and trimming. The data show around 70,000 clones, with roughly 89% seen just once and approximately 8.4% held by the top ten. The CDR3 has 12 residues. Per germline, CDR1 GTSNPN and CDR2 SVGIG (reference sequence). The V and J ends lost 2 bases and 2 bases respectively, with 7 bases between them. The chain carries TRBV30 and TRBJ2-7; no definite D call. The TCR was taken from a man aged 25-45 years with acute or convalescent COVID-19. The specimen sequenced was peripheral blood. The CDR3 region is CAWSQTAYEQYF. The CDR3 nucleotides read TGTGCCTGGAGTCAAACAGCCTACGAGCAGTACTTC.